One and the same sample provided the 15 T cell receptor beta chains below, sequenced in a study of T cells in Graves' hyperthyroidism and ophthalmopathy. TCR beta CDR3 region amplification was performed from RNA transcripts. HTBI primers were employed in a first-round RT-PCR of the TCR CDR3. TCRdb reanalysed the multiplex PCR reads using MiXCR and keeps one entry per CDR3 protein. Of hundreds of thousands of distinct CDR3 sequences listed, 14% to 15% are singletons. Material: blood. The receptors come from a man between 18 and 29 years old with Graves' ophthalmopathy.

Ten or more counts support this clonotype. The V call is TRBV18, the J call TRBJ2-7, with D possibly being TRBD2 (5 bases). Trimming cost V 3 bases and J 5 bases, with 14 bases left between them. The CDR3 length is 14 residues. Germline V gene lookup returns CDR1 KGHSH and CDR2 LQKENI. CDR3 coding DNA: TGTGCCAGCTCACCCGGTCAGGTTAGCGACGAGCAGTACTTC. Amino acids: CASSPGQVSDEQYF.

This clonotype was found many times. This chain links TRBV5-5 with TRBJ1-1, with 8 bases identical to TRBD1. With 3 bases clipped from V and 3 bases from J, the junction kept 7 bases outside the gene matches. CDR1 and CDR2 (germline): SGHKS, YYEKEE (reference sequence). This CDR3 has 15 amino acids. DNA of the CDR3: TGTGCCAGCAGCTCCGGACAGGGCACCTACACTGAAGCTTTCTTT. Its protein product is CASSSGQGTYTEAFF.

Of note for this clonotype: A much larger clone differs by one base, so this may be a read error. The chain joins TRBV5-1 to TRBJ1-1; D unresolved. Germline-derived CDR1 and CDR2 are SGHRS and YFSETQ. The CDR3 spans 14 residues. CDR3 coding DNA: TGCGCCAGCAGCAGCATCCGGGCGAACACTGGAGCTTTCTTT. This gives the protein CASSSIRANTGAFF. The full variable domain, in which reference TRBV5-1 and TRBJ1-1 provide the parts outside the CDR3, is KAGVTQTPRYLIKTRGQQVTLSCSPISGHRSVSWYQQTPGQGLQFLFEYFSETQRNKGNFPGRFSGRQFSNSRSEMNVSTLELGDSALYLCASSSIRANTGAFFGQGTRLTVV.

This clonotype has at least ten counts. The rearrangement uses TRBV6-2 or TRBV6-3 and TRBJ1-4; D not certain. Trimming cost V 2 bases and J 5 bases, with 15 bases left between them. CDR1 is MNHEY and CDR2 is SVGEGT in the germline V gene. The CDR3 contains 16 residues. DNA for the CDR3: TGTGCCAGCAGTTACCGGACGTTGGACCCAAATGAAAAACTGTTTTTT. It is translated as CASSYRTLDPNEKLFF.

This clonotype was seen only a few times. The chain is built from TRBV7-2 and TRBJ2-7; D tentatively reads TRBD1 or TRBD2 (5 bases each). This CDR3 region has 14 residues. Germline V gives CDR1 SGHTA, CDR2 FQGNSA. V was shortened by 7 bases and J by 0 bases, with 13 bases between the two germline ends. CDR3 amino acids: CASKGDPSSYEQYF. The CDR3, as DNA: TGTGCCAGCAAAGGGGACCCCAGCTCCTACGAGCAGTACTTC.

This clonotype was seen ten or more times. The rearrangement links TRBV2 to TRBJ2-2; no definite D call. V gave up 5 bases and J gave up 0 bases, with 10 bases separating them. In germline, CDR1 is SNHLY, CDR2 FYNNEI. CDR3 length equals 15 residues. CDR3 DNA sequence: TGTGCCAGCAGTCCCCGGACCACGAACACCGGGGAGCTGTTTTTT. Translating it yields CASSPRTTNTGELFF.

The CDR3 region is CASSLYPSGGAGEQYF. For the CDR3, the DNA is TGTGCCAGCAGTTTATATCCTAGCGGGGGGGCGGGTGAGCAGTACTTC. This chain connects TRBV27 to TRBJ2-7; TRBD2 matches at 12 bases. The germline gives CDR1 MNHEY, CDR2 SMNVEV (reference sequence). This CDR3 is built from 16 residues. The V segment lost 1 base and the J segment 7 bases; nucleotides outside the gene matches: 8.

This chain links TRBV6-4 with TRBJ2-5, with 15 nucleotides matching TRBD2. Germline trimming cut 4 bases from V and 5 bases from J; bases unmatched to any gene: 8. Per the germline V gene, CDR1 is MRHNA and CDR2 is SNTAGT. The CDR3 runs to 17 residues. CDR3 loop: CASSVGTSGGRGETQYF. CDR3 coding DNA: TGTGCCAGCAGTGTCGGGACTAGCGGGGGGCGTGGGGAGACCCAGTACTTC.

This rearrangement joins TRBV20-1 to TRBJ1-5; possibly TRBD1 for D (6 bases). The CDR3 is made up of 16 amino acids. The germline V gene encodes CDR1 DFQATT and CDR2 SNEGSKA (reference sequence). Trimming took 5 bases from V and 6 from J, leaving 23 bases between them. This CDR3 is CSAGVPLGGWGQPQHF. In DNA form, the CDR3 reads TGCAGTGCTGGCGTCCCCCTGGGGGGCTGGGGTCAGCCCCAGCATTTT.

This clonotype was seen at least ten times. The rearrangement joins TRBV2 to TRBJ1-2; D remains unclear. With 1 base removed from V and 7 bases from J, the gap between germline ends came to 10 bases. This CDR3 has 13 residues. CDR1 and CDR2 (germline): SNHLY, FYNNEI. CDR3 sequence reads: CASSEVASTGYTF. The CDR3 DNA sequence: TGTGCCAGCAGTGAAGTCGCCTCGACTGGCTACACCTTC.

This clonotype was seen only a few times. The V gene is TRBV6-1, the J gene TRBJ1-4; D gene uncertain. The V end lost 5 bases, the J end lost 4 bases, and 17 bases lay between the germline ends. Germline assignment: CDR1 MNHNS and CDR2 SASEGT. The CDR3 extends over 16 amino acids. The CDR3 is CASSFDYRRSNEKLFF. The CDR3 DNA reads TGTGCCAGCAGTTTCGATTATCGGCGGAGTAATGAAAAACTGTTTTTT.

The genes are TRBV6-1 and TRBJ1-6; no reliable D call. Trimming stripped 2 bases from V and 10 bases from J, with 9 bases between. Per the germline V gene, CDR1 is MNHNS and CDR2 is SASEGT. The CDR3 is 13 residues long. CDR3 in DNA: TGTGCCAGCAGTGAAATCCCCGGATCACCCCTCCACTTT. Translation gives CASSEIPGSPLHF.

Only a few counts were recorded for this clonotype. V is TRBV7-9 and J is TRBJ1-6, with D possibly TRBD1 on 5 matching bases. Between the trimmed V and J ends, which lost 2 bases and 11 bases, there was a span of 16 bases. There are 15 residues in the CDR3. CDR1 SEHNR and CDR2 FQNEAQ come from the germline V gene (reference sequence). The CDR3 loop reads CASSLWAGPATPLHF. The CDR3 DNA reads TGTGCCAGCAGCTTATGGGCAGGGCCGGCGACACCCCTCCACTTT.

Comments on this clonotype: This clone may be a read error of a much larger clone one base away. The chain couples TRBV11-2 to TRBJ2-1; D is possibly TRBD1 (6 bases). The V end lost 4 bases, the J end lost 7 bases, and 17 bases lay between the germline ends. CDR1 and CDR2 from the germline V gene are SGHAT and FQNNGV. The CDR3 totals 15 residues. CDR3 protein: CASSSWTVLLNEQFF. The CDR3 region has the DNA TGTGCCAGCAGCTCCTGGACAGTCTTGTTGAATGAGCAGTTCTTC.

This sequence joins TRBV27 and TRBJ1-2; no definite D call. Trimming stripped 10 bases from V and 2 bases from J, with 14 bases between. Germline CDR1 is MNHEY and CDR2 is SMNVEV (reference sequence). This CDR3 is built from 13 residues. The CDR3 DNA sequence: TGTGCCATCCAGCCCGGGCACAACTATGGCTACACCTTC. Translating it yields CAIQPGHNYGYTF.